This TCR beta chain comes out of a study of shared clonotypes between healthy human individuals. CDR3 length: 15 residues. With 4 bases removed from V and 3 bases from J, the gap between germline ends came to 14 bases. Germline V gene lookup returns CDR1 SGHRS and CDR2 YFSETQ. Only in-frame clones appear in the TCRdb table, and some are missing; sequencing was by immunoSEQ multiplex PCR. Of some 2.3 million clones in the sample, 85% to 95% were seen once. The rearrangement uses TRBV5-1 and TRBJ1-5; D is uncertain. Input material: naive CD4+ T cells from PBMCs. Subset indicated: CD45RA+ positively selected. This TCR was sampled from a man aged 18 to 30 in good health. Some clones in this sample may be carry-over from other donors' samples. As DNA, the CDR3 is TGCGCCAGCAGCCCCGATGACGGCTACAATCAGCCCCAGCATTTT. This translates into CASSPDDGYNQPQHF.